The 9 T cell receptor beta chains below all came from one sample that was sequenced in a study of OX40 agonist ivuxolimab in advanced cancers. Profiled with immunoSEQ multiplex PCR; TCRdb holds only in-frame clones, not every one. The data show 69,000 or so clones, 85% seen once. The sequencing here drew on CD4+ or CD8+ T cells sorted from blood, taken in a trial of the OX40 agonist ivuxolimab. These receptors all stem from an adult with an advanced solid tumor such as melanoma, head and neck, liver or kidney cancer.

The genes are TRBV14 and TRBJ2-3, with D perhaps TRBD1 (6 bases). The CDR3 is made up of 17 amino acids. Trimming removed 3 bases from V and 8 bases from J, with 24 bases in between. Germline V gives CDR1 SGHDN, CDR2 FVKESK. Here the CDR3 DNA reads TGTGCCAGCAGCCACGTATGGGGGCAGGGAAAAGCTCCTACGCAGTATTTT. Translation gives CASSHVWGQGKAPTQYF.

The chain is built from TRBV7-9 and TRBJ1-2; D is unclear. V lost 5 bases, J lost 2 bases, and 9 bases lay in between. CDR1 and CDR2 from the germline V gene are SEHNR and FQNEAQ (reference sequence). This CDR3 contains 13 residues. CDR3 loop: CASSGRTNYGYTF. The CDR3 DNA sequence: TGTGCCAGCAGCGGCAGGACCAACTATGGCTACACCTTC.

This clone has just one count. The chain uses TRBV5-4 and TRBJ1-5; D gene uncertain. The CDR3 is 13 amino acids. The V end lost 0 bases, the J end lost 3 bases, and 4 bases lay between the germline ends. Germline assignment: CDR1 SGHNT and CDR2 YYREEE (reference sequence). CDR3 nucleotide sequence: TGTGCCAGCAGCTTGGGGGACAATCAGCCCCAGCATTTT. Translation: CASSLGDNQPQHF. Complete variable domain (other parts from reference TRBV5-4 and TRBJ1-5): ETGVTQSPTHLIKTRGQQVTLRCSSQSGHNTVSWYQQALGQGPQFIFQYYREEENGRGNFPPRFSGLQFPNYSSELNVNALELDDSALYLCASSLGDNQPQHFGDGTRLSIL.

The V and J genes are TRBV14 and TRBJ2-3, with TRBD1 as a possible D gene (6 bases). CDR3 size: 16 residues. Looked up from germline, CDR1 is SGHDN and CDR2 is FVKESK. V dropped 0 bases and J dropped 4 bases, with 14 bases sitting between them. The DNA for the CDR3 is TGTGCCAGCAGCCAAGATAGGGGGACCCGGTCAGATACGCAGTATTTT. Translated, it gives CASSQDRGTRSDTQYF.

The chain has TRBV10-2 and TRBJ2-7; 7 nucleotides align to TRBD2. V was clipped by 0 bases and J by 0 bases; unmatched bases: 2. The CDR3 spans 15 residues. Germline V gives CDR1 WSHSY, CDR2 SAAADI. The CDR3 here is CASSESSGSSYEQYF. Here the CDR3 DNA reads TGCGCCAGCAGTGAGTCTAGCGGGTCCTCCTACGAGCAGTACTTC.

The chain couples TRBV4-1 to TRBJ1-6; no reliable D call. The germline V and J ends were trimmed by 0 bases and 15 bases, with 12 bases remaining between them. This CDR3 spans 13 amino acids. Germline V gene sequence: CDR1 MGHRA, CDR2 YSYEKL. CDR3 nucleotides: TGCGCCAGCAGCCAAGATCGGAGGGTTGGCCTCCACTTT. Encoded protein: CASSQDRRVGLHF.

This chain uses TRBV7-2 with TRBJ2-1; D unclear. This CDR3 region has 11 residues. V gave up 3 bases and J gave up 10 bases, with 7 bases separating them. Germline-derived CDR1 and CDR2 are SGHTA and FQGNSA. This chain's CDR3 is CASSLSWEQFF. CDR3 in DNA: TGTGCCAGCAGCTTGAGTTGGGAGCAGTTCTTC.

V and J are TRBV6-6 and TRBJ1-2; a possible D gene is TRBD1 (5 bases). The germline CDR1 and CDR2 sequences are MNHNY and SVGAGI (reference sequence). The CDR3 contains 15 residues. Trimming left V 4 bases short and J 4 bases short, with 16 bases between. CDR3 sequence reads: CASSSPGEEGYGYTF. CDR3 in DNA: TGTGCCAGCAGTTCTCCGGGGGAGGAGGGCTATGGCTACACCTTC.

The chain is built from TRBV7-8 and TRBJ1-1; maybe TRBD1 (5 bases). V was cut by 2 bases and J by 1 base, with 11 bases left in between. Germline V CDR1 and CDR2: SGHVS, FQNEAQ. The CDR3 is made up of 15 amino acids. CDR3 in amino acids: CASSLRGTRNTEAFF. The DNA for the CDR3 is TGTGCCAGCAGCTTACGGGGCACCCGGAACACTGAAGCTTTCTTT.